This is a list of T cell receptor beta chains from one sample in a study of patients and donors after allogeneic stem cell transplantation. MiXCR was run by TCRdb on the RT-PCR reads, yielding one entry per CDR3 protein. The table has roughly 230,000 distinct CDR3 sequences, 13% to 15% seen once. What was sequenced was blood, either unsorted or a sorted T cell fraction (not recorded which). These TCRs come from a human donor who was either an allogeneic HSCT recipient or a stem cell or donor lymphocyte infusion donor (not recorded which). It is not recorded whose cells these are; they may come from a transplant donor. Each CDR3 is given with its conserved first and last residue. The order of the fields is V gene, CDR3 length, CDR3 protein.

TRBV9	16	CASSVGTLGQTYEQYF
TRBV20-1	13	CSAPGLRRNIQYF
TRBV6-1	14	CASSRRDATDTQYF
TRBV20-1	17	CSASTSLGDREPYGYTF
TRBV20-1	12	CSAPTFGNTIYF
TRBV18	14	CASSFTWGKAEAFF
TRBV12-3/TRBV12-4	16	CASSTGDRINTGELFF
TRBV19	18	CASSITRVSGLAANEQFF
TRBV6-1	14	CASSADRGPDIQYF
TRBV28	12	CASSAPNYEQYF
TRBV7-9	15	CASSPTGTPEETQYF
TRBV7-3	13	CASSSPRQGATFF
TRBV4-2	16	CASSHSGGPGQETQYF
TRBV11-2	13	CASSRDIGSEQFF
TRBV7-8	18	CASSPLGSGLAGIGEQFF
TRBV12-3/TRBV12-4	16	CASTPLAGGRADTQYF
TRBV7-9	17	CASSLDRAIRGTGELFF
TRBV19	14	CASSIEGVNTEAFF
TRBV12-5	17	CASGFRKLSTSPYEQYF
TRBV6-4	14	CASSGGSGSGELFF
TRBV7-2	14	CASSLGSSGSPLHF
TRBV4-3	15	CASSQGLGGQETQYF
TRBV20-1	17	CSAPPHSGRAGGDTQYF
TRBV5-1	15	CASSLAGLRQTEAFF
TRBV18	16	CASSPGGGGSNQPQHF
TRBV9	15	CASSFKGLFNSPLHF
TRBV5-1	17	CASSSSRGGNYNSPLHF
TRBV29-1	13	CSVEGQGGTEAFF
TRBV20-1	13	CSASGTTSYEQYF
TRBV6-5	17	CASSYSFVGQGYSPLHF
TRBV6-6	13	CASSLRGRRELFF
TRBV25-1	14	CASSPGQSSYEQYF
TRBV5-1	13	CASSLLGGTEAFF
TRBV6-6	12	CASTRNTYEQYF
TRBV12-3/TRBV12-4	15	CASSLCVPSCYEQYF
TRBV5-1	13	CASSDSKGSEQYF
TRBV5-6	15	CASSTADRANSPLHF
TRBV2	13	CASRDRGTTEAFF
TRBV12-3/TRBV12-4	14	CASSRLAGKETQYF
TRBV18	17	CASSPRTAFSGTYEQYF
TRBV5-1	18	CASSPGKTAYATNEKLFF
TRBV21-1	15	CASSTQDTGNQPQHF
TRBV11-2	15	CASSALAANQETQYF
TRBV7-2	15	CASSTRTGSGNTIYF
TRBV19	12	CASSIDWEVQFF
TRBV12-3/TRBV12-4	15	CASTQTGAKRNEQFF
TRBV5-1	15	CASSLGGQSSYEQYF
TRBV7-9	14	CASSLGGGAHEQYF